This entry describes one T cell receptor beta chain. The data are from a study of blood T cell repertoires in COVID-19. In the study overall: Donors in the United States, Italy and Spain gave samples during acute or convalescent COVID-19. Sources were T cells, B-cell-depleted T cells, or PBMCs; the material itself was cDNA or gDNA.

Here immunoSEQ multiplex PCR was the method, and the copy in TCRdb shows in-frame clones only, minus some. The repertoire holds over 40,000 clones, with 65% to 85% as singletons. CDR3 length equals 16 residues. CDR1 is SGHNT and CDR2 is YENEEA in the germline V gene. Trimming took 5 bases from V and 3 from J, leaving 18 bases between them. This receptor was obtained from a man between 35 and 55 years old with acute or convalescent COVID-19. This rearrangement joins TRBV11-3 to TRBJ2-3; no clear D gene. Sequencing used peripheral blood. The CDR3: CASSPRVGVKTDTQYF. Here the CDR3 DNA reads TGTGCCAGCAGCCCGCGAGTAGGAGTTAAGACAGATACGCAGTATTTT.